The T cell receptor beta chain described here comes from a study of early T cells in non-severe SARS-CoV-2 infection. TCRdb reanalysed the 5' RACE reads using MiXCR and keeps one entry per CDR3 protein. The sample has some 75,000 distinct CDR3 sequences; around 13% are singletons. Losses at the gene ends were 5 bases for V and 5 bases for J; bases not matched to a gene: 13. The germline CDR1 and CDR2 sequences are MNHNY and SVGAGI (reference sequence). The CDR3 has 17 amino acids. This clonotype was counted a few times. The sequencing sample was made of whole blood. The V gene is TRBV6-6, the J gene TRBJ2-4, with 9 nucleotides matching TRBD1. The receptor was isolated from an adult who was a healthcare worker with PCR-confirmed SARS-CoV-2 infection or an uninfected control (not recorded which). The CDR3 DNA follows: TGTGCCAGCAGTCTCCCTAAGACAGGGGGGGACGAAAACATTCAGTACTTC. It is translated as CASSLPKTGGDENIQYF.